The 17 T cell receptor beta chains reported below all come from one sample, sequenced in a study of blood T cell repertoires in COVID-19. Sequencing was performed with immunoSEQ multiplex PCR; in TCRdb, only in-frame clones are kept and a portion is missing. The sample lists about 140,000 clones, approximately 84% occurring once. The specimen was PBMCs or T cells enriched from blood (not recorded which). The receptor set was obtained from a woman in her late teens or twenties who had been exposed to COVID-19.

The chain is built from TRBV29-1 and TRBJ2-2; 14 positions match TRBD2. Trimming cost V 6 bases and J 4 bases; bases outside gene matches: 16. The CDR3 loop spans 19 amino acids. Germline V gene sequence: CDR1 SQVTM, CDR2 ANQGSEA. The CDR3 region is CSVTNQGLAGGPGTGELFF. DNA of the CDR3: TGCAGCGTCACTAACCAAGGACTAGCGGGAGGCCCGGGCACCGGGGAGCTGTTTTTT.

The gene calls are TRBV18 and TRBJ1-2, with D maybe TRBD1 (5 bases). V was clipped by 2 bases and J by 9 bases, with 13 bases between them. Germline V gene sequence: CDR1 KGHSH, CDR2 LQKENI. CDR3 length: 13 residues. This CDR3 reads CASSPSRDSSYTF. The CDR3 DNA sequence: TGTGCCAGCTCACCATCCCGGGACTCGAGCTACACCTTC.

The chain recombines TRBV4-2 with TRBJ2-5; 11 bases match TRBD2. V lost 0 bases to trimming and J lost 7 bases; unmatched junction nucleotides: 16. This CDR3 spans 19 amino acids. Germline V gene lookup returns CDR1 LGHNA and CDR2 YNFKEQ. The CDR3 coding sequence is TGTGCCAGCAGCCAAGAAGGGGGTAATGCGCTAGCGGGAGGATCGACCCAGTACTTC. Its translation is CASSQEGGNALAGGSTQYF.

The chain uses TRBV27 and TRBJ2-1, with D possibly matching TRBD2 (5 bases). From germline, CDR1 is MNHEY and CDR2 SMNVEV (reference sequence). Trimming shortened V by 4 bases and J by 4 bases, and 8 bases separated the two germline ends. This CDR3 has 13 amino acids. The CDR3 DNA sequence: TGTGCCAGCAGTTACGGGATTTACAATGAGCAGTTCTTC. As protein: CASSYGIYNEQFF.

The chain recombines TRBV6-5 with TRBJ1-2; TRBD1 agrees at 10 bases. The J segment lost 7 bases and the V segment lost 6 bases, leaving 5 bases of the junction unmatched. From germline, CDR1 is MNHEY and CDR2 SVGAGI. The CDR3 sequence is 13 residues long. CDR3 bases: TGTGCCAGCAGGAGGGACAGGGGAGGTGGCTACACCTTC. It is translated as CASRRDRGGGYTF.

The chain combines TRBV29-1 with TRBJ2-7; 11 nucleotides align to TRBD2. The CDR3 contains 13 residues. With 4 bases clipped from V and 5 bases from J, the junction kept 4 bases outside the gene matches. The germline CDR1 and CDR2 sequences are SQVTM and ANQGSEA. CDR3 in amino acids: CSVATSGTHEQYF. CDR3 coding DNA: TGCAGCGTTGCGACTAGCGGGACTCACGAGCAGTACTTC.

CDR3 amino acids: CSVEPRGAYNEQFF. The CDR3 DNA follows: TGCAGCGTTGAGCCCCGGGGAGCATACAATGAGCAGTTCTTC. V gene TRBV29-1 combines with J gene TRBJ2-1, with D possibly TRBD2 on 5 matching bases. Looked up from germline, CDR1 is SQVTM and CDR2 is ANQGSEA. CDR3 size: 14 residues. The V end lost 3 bases, the J end lost 4 bases, and 13 bases lay between the germline ends.

The V gene is TRBV12-3 or TRBV12-4, the J gene TRBJ1-2, with D perhaps TRBD1 (6 bases). The CDR3 loop spans 13 amino acids. V shed 6 bases and J shed 6 bases, with 14 bases lying between them. The CDR3 sequence is CASRYGRGNGYTF. In nucleotides, the CDR3 is TGTGCCAGCAGATACGGGAGGGGGAATGGCTACACCTTC.

This clone was seen a handful of times. The rearrangement uses TRBV10-1 and TRBJ2-3; D ambiguous. This CDR3 contains 17 residues. V was trimmed by 2 bases and J by 0 bases, leaving 15 bases between them. The germline gives CDR1 WNHNN, CDR2 SYGVQD (reference sequence). CDR3 sequence (DNA): TGCGCCAGCAGTGAGACCCTTGGAGCTGCTAGCACAGATACGCAGTATTTT. It translates to CASSETLGAASTDTQYF.

CDR3 sequence: CASSPGTGGVGQETQYF. In DNA form, the CDR3 reads TGCGCCAGCTCCCCCGGGACAGGGGGCGTCGGACAAGAGACCCAGTACTTC. The gene calls are TRBV5-1 and TRBJ2-5; 12 bases line up with TRBD1. V lost 7 bases and J lost 2; bases outside the gene matches: 12. The germline V gene encodes CDR1 SGHRS and CDR2 YFSETQ. CDR3 length: 17 residues.

The chain combines TRBV10-1 with TRBJ2-3; maybe TRBD1 (6 bases). The germline V and J ends were trimmed by 4 bases and 6 bases, with 8 bases remaining between them. CDR1 and CDR2 from the germline V gene are WNHNN and SYGVQD (reference sequence). The CDR3 loop spans 12 amino acids. The DNA of the CDR3 is TGCGCCAGCAGTGGACAGGATGATACGCAGTATTTT. Translating gives CASSGQDDTQYF.

The genes are TRBV28 and TRBJ2-5, with 10 bases aligning to TRBD1. The CDR3 length is 13 residues. The germline CDR1 and CDR2 sequences are MDHEN and SYDVKM. V shed 5 bases, J shed 7 bases, and the junction held 4 bases outside the gene matches. The CDR3 bases are TGTGCCAGCAGTGAGGGACAGGGGTGGACCCAGTACTTC. Its protein product is CASSEGQGWTQYF.

The chain uses TRBV9 and TRBJ1-1; TRBD1 might be the D (5 bases). Germline CDR1 SGDLS, CDR2 YYNGEE. The CDR3 contains 13 residues. Trimming pared 0 bases from V and 6 bases from J, leaving 9 bases between. The CDR3 protein is CASSVVGHAEAFF. Here the CDR3 DNA reads TGTGCCAGCAGCGTAGTGGGGCACGCTGAAGCTTTCTTT.

Here the CDR3 reads CATRQANTEAFF. The CDR3 nucleotides read TGTGCCACCCGTCAAGCGAACACTGAAGCTTTCTTT. The V call is TRBV7-9, the J call TRBJ1-1; D is unresolved. V dropped 10 bases and J dropped 1 base, with 10 bases sitting between them. The CDR3 is made up of 12 amino acids. CDR1 is SEHNR, CDR2 FQNEAQ, per germline (reference sequence).

With regard to this clone: It is unclear where the CDR3 begins or ends on the DNA, so no DNA is shown, and the CDR3 is as TCRdb lists it. The chain joins TRBV21-1 to TRBJ2-1; the DNA was not compared with TRBD2, the D call given in the table. TRBV21-1 is classified as a pseudogene. The CDR3 contains 18 residues when both ends are counted. CDR3: CASSKSWGSGSTYNEQFF.

V and J are TRBV7-3 and TRBJ2-1, with TRBD2 identical over 10 bases. The CDR3 is 17 amino acids. The V segment lost 5 bases and the J segment 8 bases; nucleotides outside the gene matches: 15. Germline V gene lookup returns CDR1 SGHTA and CDR2 FQGTGA. The CDR3 region is CASSPRGAGGPRDEQFF. Here the CDR3 DNA reads TGTGCCAGCAGCCCCCGGGGAGCGGGAGGGCCCAGGGATGAGCAGTTCTTC.

The CDR3 bases are TGCGCCAGCAGCCAAGACCGGGGTTCTGGAAACACCATATATTTT. Translation gives CASSQDRGSGNTIYF. The rearrangement links TRBV4-3 to TRBJ1-3; no definite D call. Trimming stripped 0 bases from V and 1 base from J, with 7 bases between. The CDR3 sequence is 15 residues long. Germline V gene data show CDR1 as LGHNA and CDR2 as YSLEER.